This record looks at one T cell receptor (beta chain) sequence and its context. Its antigen is unknown. Germline V gives CDR1 MNHEY, CDR2 SMNVEV (reference sequence). This CDR3 contains 17 residues. Trimming removed 5 bases at V and 4 bases at J, with 20 bases between. Scientists isolated CD4+ T cells after a roughly nine-day culture period ended. PCR-confirmed SARS-CoV-2 infection occurred in the person between March and December 2020. Profiling relied on immunoSEQ multiplex PCR, and the TCRdb table lists in-frame clones only, not all of them. This sample has around 45,000 clones, with 70% to 80% found just once. This entry is derived from a study of vaccination effects on CD4 cells after COVID-19. Whole-study context: Researchers reported culturing 1.5 million to 2 million PBMC in each well, adding approximately 9.4 IU/ml IL-2 and about 9.5 ug/ml peptides. General study findings and limits: Convalescents' post-vaccination spike-reactive clones were chiefly new, vaccine-induced ones. In the study, convalescent patients were few, and early post-infection timepoints were absent.

The sample here was CD4+ T cells from PBMCs cultured without peptide, taken before COVID-19 vaccination. The chain employs TRBV27 and TRBJ2-2; TRBD1 is a possible D gene (6 bases). The clonotype originates from a human donor who had a prior SARS-CoV-2 infection. The CDR3 DNA sequence: TGTGCCAGCAGTCCGAGGGACCTTAGAGGGGGCACCGGGGAGCTGTTTTTT. This codes for CASSPRDLRGGTGELFF.